This T cell receptor beta chain was found in a study of blood T cell repertoires in COVID-19. Whole-study context: The study drew acute and convalescent COVID-19 samples from the United States, Italy and Spain. PBMCs, B-cell-depleted T cells, or T cells were the source of the cDNA or gDNA that made up the material.

Profiled with immunoSEQ multiplex PCR; TCRdb holds only in-frame clones, not every one. The sample consists of about 210,000 clones, 83% of them appearing once. Germline assignment: CDR1 KGHDR and CDR2 SFDVKD. CDR3 size: 16 residues. The ends lost 3 bases at V and 8 bases at J; junction bases unmatched: 10. This clone was found once. This rearrangement joins TRBV24-1 to TRBJ2-1; TRBD1 matches at 9 bases. The specimen sequenced was peripheral blood. The sequence was obtained from a middle-aged woman with active or convalescent COVID-19. CDR3 sequence reads: CATSDIPGQGSYEQFF. Here the CDR3 DNA reads TGTGCCACCAGTGATATACCGGGACAGGGATCGTATGAGCAGTTCTTC.